The 16 T cell receptor beta chains below all came from one sample that was sequenced in a study of cytomegalovirus exposure and HLA in healthy donors. Vbeta (60) and Jbeta (13) primers were used in the PCR. The table came from immunoSEQ multiplex PCR; TCRdb's copy has only in-frame clones and leaves some out. The data contain roughly 150,000 clones, 60% to 75% of them singletons. Input material: PBMCs. Receptors were obtained from a woman aged 45-59 years in good health and CMV-seropositive.

The chain has TRBV13 and TRBJ2-7; 16 bases are a match to TRBD2. The V gene end was trimmed by 5 bases and the J gene end by 3 bases; junction bases not matched to a gene: 7. Per the germline V gene, CDR1 is PRHDT and CDR2 is FYEKMQ (reference sequence). CDR3 length: 17 residues. DNA for the CDR3: TGTGCCAGCAGCCCGGGACTAGCGGGGGGGCCTCTCTACGAGCAGTACTTC. It codes for CASSPGLAGGPLYEQYF. Filled out from reference TRBV13 and TRBJ2-7, the complete variable domain reads AAGVIQSPRHLIKEKRETATLKCYPIPRHDTVYWYQQGPGQDPQFLISFYEKMQSDKGSIPDRFSAQQFSDYHSELNMSSLELGDSALYFCASSPGLAGGPLYEQYFGPGTRLTVT.

This clone was picked up one time. V is TRBV10-3 and J is TRBJ2-1; 9 bases map to TRBD1. V lost 9 bases and J lost 6; bases outside the gene matches: 15. The CDR3 length is 16 residues. Germline lookup yields CDR1 ENHRY and CDR2 SYGVKD. CDR3 sequence: CAIRSGTGRPINEQFF. In DNA, the CDR3 is TGTGCCATACGATCCGGGACAGGGCGCCCGATCAATGAGCAGTTCTTC.

The rearrangement joins TRBV10-3 to TRBJ1-6, with 10 positions matching TRBD1. Germline CDR1 ENHRY, CDR2 SYGVKD. V lost 4 bases and J lost 7; bases outside the gene matches: 4. The CDR3 spans 15 residues. The CDR3 here is CAISARTGGNSPLHF. The CDR3 bases are TGTGCCATCAGTGCCCGGACAGGGGGGAATTCACCCCTCCACTTT.

The rearrangement joins TRBV7-9 to TRBJ1-6; perhaps TRBD1 as D (6 bases). The CDR3 contains 13 residues. Germline V gene data show CDR1 as SEHNR and CDR2 as FQNEAQ (reference sequence). Trimming shortened V by 5 bases and J by 6 bases, and 8 bases separated the two germline ends. CDR3: CASSMDSNSPLHF. CDR3 in DNA: TGTGCCAGCAGCATGGACAGTAATTCACCCCTCCACTTT. The full variable domain, with the rest looked up from reference TRBV7-9 and TRBJ1-6, is DTGVSQNPRHKITKRGQNVTFRCDPISEHNRLYWYRQTLGQGPEFLTYFQNEAQLEKSRLLSDRFSAERPKGSFSTLEIQRTEQGDSAMYLCASSMDSNSPLHFGNGTRLTVT.

J is TRBJ1-5 and V is TRBV12-5; unclear D gene. Germline V lookup: CDR1 LGHNT, CDR2 FRNRAP. The CDR3 covers 14 residues. V lost 5 bases to trimming and J lost 4 bases, with 12 bases between them. This chain's CDR3 is CASGPDTNNQPQHF. CDR3 DNA: TGTGCTAGTGGTCCTGATACTAATAATCAGCCCCAGCATTTT.

The chain combines TRBV5-6 with TRBJ2-1, with D perhaps TRBD1 (6 bases). CDR1 and CDR2 (germline): SGHDT, YYEEEE. Trimming removed 4 bases from V and 5 bases from J, with 13 bases in between. CDR3 length equals 14 residues. The CDR3 sequence is CASSPRQVDNEQFF. Here the CDR3 DNA reads TGTGCCAGCAGCCCCCGACAGGTCGACAATGAGCAGTTCTTC. Full variable domain (remainder filled in from reference TRBV5-6 and TRBJ2-1): DAGVTQSPTHLIKTRGQQVTLRCSPKSGHDTVSWYQQALGQGPQFIFQYYEEEERQRGNFPDRFSGHQFPNYSSELNVNALLLGDSALYLCASSPRQVDNEQFFGPGTRLTVL.

This sequence joins TRBV12-5 and TRBJ2-4; 8 nucleotides match TRBD2. The CDR3 is made up of 19 amino acids. Germline CDR1 reads LGHNT; CDR2 reads FRNRAP. With V trimmed by 4 bases and J by 0 bases, 14 bases remained unmatched. This CDR3 is CASGSLLAGGTLAKNIQYF. DNA of the CDR3: TGTGCTAGTGGTTCCCTCCTGGCGGGGGGTACCCTAGCCAAAAACATTCAGTACTTC.

This chain links TRBV7-6 with TRBJ1-6; no clear D gene. Between the trimmed V and J ends, which lost 5 bases and 8 bases, there was a span of 10 bases. The CDR3 is made up of 13 amino acids. The germline V gene has CDR1 SGHVS and CDR2 FNYEAQ. The DNA of the CDR3 is TGTGCCAGCAGCCAAGAGGGCGATTCACCCCTCCACTTT. Protein product: CASSQEGDSPLHF.

The V and J genes are TRBV4-1 and TRBJ1-5; D is ambiguous. The CDR3 contains 14 residues. Germline CDR1 reads MGHRA; CDR2 reads YSYEKL. Trimming took 6 bases from V and 0 from J, leaving 9 bases between them. The CDR3 loop is CASSKRDSNQPQHF. The CDR3, as DNA: TGCGCCAGCAGTAAAAGAGATAGCAATCAGCCCCAGCATTTT.

This clone turned up a few times. This chain connects TRBV27 to TRBJ2-6; D possibly corresponds to TRBD1 (6 bases). CDR1 and CDR2 (germline): MNHEY, SMNVEV (reference sequence). V was clipped by 3 bases and J by 4 bases, with 10 bases between them. The CDR3 is made up of 15 amino acids. The CDR3 protein is CASSFQGTGANVLTF. Here the CDR3 DNA reads TGTGCCAGCAGTTTCCAGGGGACCGGGGCCAACGTCCTGACTTTC.

This clone turned up a few times. The rearrangement links TRBV6-1 to TRBJ1-1, with D unclear. The V end was cut by 3 bases, the J end by 1 base, with 6 bases between. The CDR3 sequence is 13 residues long. CDR1 is MNHNS and CDR2 is SASEGT in the germline V gene. The CDR3: CASSESRNTEAFF. For the CDR3, the DNA is TGTGCCAGCAGTGAGTCCAGGAACACTGAAGCTTTCTTT.

This clone was counted only a few times. The rearrangement joins TRBV6-5 to TRBJ1-1; 7 bases map to TRBD1. The CDR3 is made up of 13 amino acids. V dropped 8 bases and J dropped 3; count of bases not matched to a gene: 6. Germline V gene data show CDR1 as MNHEY and CDR2 as SVGAGI. The CDR3 DNA is TGTGCCAGCTCCCCCCAGGGGGACACTGAAGCTTTCTTT. This codes for CASSPQGDTEAFF.

Details on this clone: A far larger clone is one base from this, pointing to a likely read error. The V gene is TRBV5-6, the J gene TRBJ2-5; perhaps TRBD2 as D (6 bases). The CDR3 is made up of 15 amino acids. Germline assignment: CDR1 SGHDT and CDR2 YYEEEE. This chain's CDR3 is CASRLELGGSETQYF. The CDR3 DNA is TGTGCCAGCCGCTTGGAGTTGGGGGGTTCGGAGACCCAGTACTTC.

The chain employs TRBV11-3 and TRBJ2-7; D possibly corresponds to TRBD2 (5 bases). V was trimmed by 3 bases and J by 1 base, leaving 7 bases between them. Looked up from germline, CDR1 is SGHNT and CDR2 is YENEEA. This CDR3 spans 13 amino acids. CDR3 region: CASSFGISYEQYF. The CDR3 coding sequence is TGTGCCAGCAGCTTCGGGATTTCCTACGAGCAGTACTTC. The full variable domain, with the rest looked up from reference TRBV11-3 and TRBJ2-7, is EAGVVQSPRYKIIEKKQPVAFWCNPISGHNTLYWYLQNLGQGPELLIRYENEEAVDDSQLPKDRFSAERLKGVDSTLKIQPAELGDSAVYLCASSFGISYEQYFGPGTRLTVT.

The chain has TRBV9 and TRBJ1-1, with 8 bases fitting TRBD1. CDR1 SGDLS and CDR2 YYNGEE come from the germline V gene. The CDR3 spans 13 residues. Germline trimming cut 0 bases from V and 7 bases from J; bases unmatched to any gene: 2. CDR3: CASSVEGQGEAFF. In DNA, the CDR3 is TGTGCCAGCAGCGTAGAAGGACAGGGTGAAGCTTTCTTT.

The chain uses TRBV5-4 and TRBJ2-3; D is perhaps TRBD2 (6 bases). Germline lookup yields CDR1 SGHNT and CDR2 YYREEE (reference sequence). CDR3 length equals 14 residues. Trimming removed 5 bases from V and 1 base from J, with 11 bases in between. The CDR3 protein is CASRAGLGTDTQYF. The CDR3 bases are TGTGCCAGCAGGGCGGGACTGGGCACAGATACGCAGTATTTT.